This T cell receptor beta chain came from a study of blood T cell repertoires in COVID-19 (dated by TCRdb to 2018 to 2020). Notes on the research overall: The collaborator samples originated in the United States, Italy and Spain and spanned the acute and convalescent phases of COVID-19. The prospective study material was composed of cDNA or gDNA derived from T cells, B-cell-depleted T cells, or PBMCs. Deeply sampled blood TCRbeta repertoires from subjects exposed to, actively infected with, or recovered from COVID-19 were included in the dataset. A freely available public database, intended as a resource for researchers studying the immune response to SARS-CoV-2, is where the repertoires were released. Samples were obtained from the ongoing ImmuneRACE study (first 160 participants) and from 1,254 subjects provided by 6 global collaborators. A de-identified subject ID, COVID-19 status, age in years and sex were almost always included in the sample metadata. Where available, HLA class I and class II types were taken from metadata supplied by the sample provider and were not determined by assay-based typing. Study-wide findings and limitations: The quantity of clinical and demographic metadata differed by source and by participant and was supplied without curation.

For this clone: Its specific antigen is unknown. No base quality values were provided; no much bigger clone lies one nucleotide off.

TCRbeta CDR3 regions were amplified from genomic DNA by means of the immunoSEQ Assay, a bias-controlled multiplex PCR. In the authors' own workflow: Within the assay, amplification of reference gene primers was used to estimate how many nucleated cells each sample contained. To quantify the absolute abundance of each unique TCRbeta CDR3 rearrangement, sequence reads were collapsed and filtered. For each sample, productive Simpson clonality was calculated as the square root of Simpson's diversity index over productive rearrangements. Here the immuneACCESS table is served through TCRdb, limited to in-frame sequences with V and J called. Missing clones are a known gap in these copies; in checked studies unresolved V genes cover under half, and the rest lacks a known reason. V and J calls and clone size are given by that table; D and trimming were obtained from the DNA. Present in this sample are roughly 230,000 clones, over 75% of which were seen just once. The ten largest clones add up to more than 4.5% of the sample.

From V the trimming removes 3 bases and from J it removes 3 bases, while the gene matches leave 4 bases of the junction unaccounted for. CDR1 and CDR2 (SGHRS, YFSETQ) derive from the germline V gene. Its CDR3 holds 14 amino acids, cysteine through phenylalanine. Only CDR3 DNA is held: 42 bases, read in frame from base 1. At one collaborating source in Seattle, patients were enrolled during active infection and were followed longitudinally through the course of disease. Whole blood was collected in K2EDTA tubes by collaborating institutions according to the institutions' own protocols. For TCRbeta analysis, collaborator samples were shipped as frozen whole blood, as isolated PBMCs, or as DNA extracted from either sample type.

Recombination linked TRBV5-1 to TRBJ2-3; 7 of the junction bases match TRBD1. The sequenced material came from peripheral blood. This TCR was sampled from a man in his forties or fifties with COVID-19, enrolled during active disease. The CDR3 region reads CASSSDRNTDTQYF. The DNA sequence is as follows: TGCGCCAGCAGCTCGGACAGGAATACAGATACGCAGTATTTT.